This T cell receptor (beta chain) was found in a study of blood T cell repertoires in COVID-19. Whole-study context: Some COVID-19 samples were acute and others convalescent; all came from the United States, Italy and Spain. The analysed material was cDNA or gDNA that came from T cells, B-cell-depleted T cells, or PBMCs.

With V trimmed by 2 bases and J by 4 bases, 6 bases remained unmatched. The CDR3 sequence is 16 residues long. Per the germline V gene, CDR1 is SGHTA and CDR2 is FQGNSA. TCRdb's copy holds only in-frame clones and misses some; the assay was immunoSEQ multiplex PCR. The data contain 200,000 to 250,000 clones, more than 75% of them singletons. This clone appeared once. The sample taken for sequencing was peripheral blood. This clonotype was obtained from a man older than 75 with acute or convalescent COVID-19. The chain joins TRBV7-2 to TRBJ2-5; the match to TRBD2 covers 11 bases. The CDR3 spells CASSLFSGRAVETQYF. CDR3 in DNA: TGTGCCAGCAGCTTATTTAGCGGGAGGGCCGTAGAGACCCAGTACTTC.